The 3 T cell receptor beta chains listed next were all sequenced from one sample in a study of response to subunit inactivated influenza vaccine. Each CDR3 protein gets one entry after TCRdb re-called the RT-PCR reads with MiXCR. The data contain roughly 550,000 distinct CDR3 sequences, approximately 20% of them singletons. These same data were also listed under a study on T cells expressing NK-cell markers. As that report states: The cDNA for TCR beta came from 5'RACE template switching with UMIs.

The sample consisted of CD4+ T cells sorted from PBMCs, taken about 13 days after vaccination. The receptors here all came from a man aged 45-60 years who received an inactivated influenza vaccine.

This clonotype was counted a few times. The chain recombines TRBV20-1 with TRBJ2-1; TRBD2 aligns across 12 bases. The germline CDR1 and CDR2 sequences are DFQATT and SNEGSKA (reference sequence). J gave up 4 bases and V 2 bases, and 0 bases lay outside the gene matches. The CDR3 runs to 14 residues. The CDR3 loop reads CSARLAGGYNEQFF. The CDR3 nucleotides read TGCAGTGCTAGACTAGCGGGAGGGTACAATGAGCAGTTCTTC.

The CDR3 is CASSFEGGGSTDTQYF. The CDR3 region has the DNA TGTGCCAGCAGCTTCGAAGGCGGGGGGAGCACAGATACGCAGTATTTT. V and J are TRBV7-8 and TRBJ2-3, with 8 bases aligning to TRBD2. CDR1 is SGHVS, CDR2 FQNEAQ, per germline. The CDR3 is 16 amino acids. Germline trimming cut 3 bases from V and 0 bases from J; bases unmatched to any gene: 5.

This chain joins TRBV3-1 and TRBJ2-7, with D perhaps being TRBD1 or TRBD2 (6 bases each). V lost 0 bases and J 3 bases, leaving 15 bases between the germline ends. CDR3 length equals 16 residues. CDR1 and CDR2 (germline): LGHDT, YNNKEL (reference sequence). CDR3 DNA: TGTGCCAGCAGCCAAGATATATCGGGGGCCCTCTACGAGCAGTACTTC. Protein: CASSQDISGALYEQYF.